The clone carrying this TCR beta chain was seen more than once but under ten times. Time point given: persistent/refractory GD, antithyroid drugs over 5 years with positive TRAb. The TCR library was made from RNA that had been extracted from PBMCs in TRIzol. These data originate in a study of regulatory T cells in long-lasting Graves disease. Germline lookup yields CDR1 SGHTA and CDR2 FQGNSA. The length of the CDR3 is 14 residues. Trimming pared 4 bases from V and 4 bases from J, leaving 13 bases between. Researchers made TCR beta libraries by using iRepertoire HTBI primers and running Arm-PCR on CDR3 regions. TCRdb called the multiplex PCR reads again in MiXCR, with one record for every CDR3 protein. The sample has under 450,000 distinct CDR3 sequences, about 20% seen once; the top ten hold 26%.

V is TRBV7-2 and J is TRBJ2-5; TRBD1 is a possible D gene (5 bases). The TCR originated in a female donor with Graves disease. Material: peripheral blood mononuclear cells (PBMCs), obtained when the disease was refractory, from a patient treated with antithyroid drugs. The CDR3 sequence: CASSSRATPETQYF. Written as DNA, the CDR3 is TGTGCCAGCAGCTCCAGGGCCACTCCAGAGACCCAGTACTTC.